This T cell receptor (beta chain) was sequenced during a study of OX40 agonist ivuxolimab in advanced cancers. Regarding the study in general: Ivuxolimab was a fully human IgG2 agonistic monoclonal antibody targeting the costimulatory receptor OX40 (CD134). Intravenous ivuxolimab was administered to patients every 2 weeks at six dose levels: 0.01, 0.1, 0.3, 1.5, 3 and 10 mg/kg. Among the roughly 50 dose-escalation patients, some 20 had hepatocellular carcinoma, 15 or so melanoma, 9 renal cell carcinoma and 9 head and neck cancer. In the dose-escalation cohort, 70% to 85% of patients were male, and the mean age was approximately 60 years, with a range of about 20 to 90. Prior anti-PD-1, anti-PD-L1 or anti-CTLA-4 therapy was permitted, and approximately 39% of dose-escalation patients had received checkpoint inhibitors. Three dose-escalation patients achieved partial responses, one with hepatocellular carcinoma and two with cutaneous melanoma. Peripheral TCRbeta sequencing was intended to test whether TCR sequence diversity was altered and clonal T-cell expansion was caused by ivuxolimab. The paper describes the monotherapy dose-escalation part (N of about 52 patients) of the phase I trial of ivuxolimab.

Trimming removed 5 bases from V and 0 bases from J, leaving 11 bases between the germline ends. The CDR3 runs 15 residues from the cysteine to the phenylalanine. Here the CDR3 DNA is all that survives: 45 bases in frame from base 1. CDR1 and CDR2 are read off the germline V gene as SGHTA and FQGTGA. General findings and caveats noted by the study authors: Partial responders in the 0.1-3.0 mg/kg groups had among the lowest normalized peripheral clonal expansion, especially among CD8+ T cells. Low levels of normalized T-cell clonal expansion were also seen in some nonresponding patients. After ivuxolimab, CD8+ T cells had more expanded clones than CD4+ T cells on average. At doses of 0.1 to 3.0 mg/kg, clonal expansion of both CD4+ and CD8+ T cells in blood was seen between baseline and week 6. The antigen specificity of the clonally expanded peripheral T cells was not determined.

Comment on this clone: The antigen it binds to is not known. There are no base qualities to consult, and no much larger clone falls within one base.

Patients with autoimmune disease history or receiving systemic immunosuppression were excluded from the trial. In every dose cohort, peripheral blood was drawn for TCR sequencing at baseline, cycle 4 day 1, and cycle 7 day 1. The samples were taken from a phase I, first-in-human, multicenter, open-label dose-escalation trial of ivuxolimab. Adults with locally advanced or metastatic melanoma, renal cell, hepatocellular, or head and neck squamous cell carcinoma were enrolled in the trial. Before TCR sequencing, CD4+ T cells and CD8+ T cells from peripheral blood were sorted into separate populations. Genomic DNA was extracted from sorted cells for sequencing of the TCRbeta CDR3 region. The immunoSEQ Assay was used for sequencing of TCRbeta CDR3 regions. What TCRdb holds here is the immuneACCESS table cut down to in-frame rearrangements. Part of the clones is not present; checked against another copy, under half of the missing clones reflect an unresolved V gene, and the others are unexplained. The sample data list approximately 52,000 clones, and about 88% of these were observed just once. Roughly 1.1% of the sample is taken by the ten largest.

Sample: CD4+ or CD8+ T cells sorted from blood, taken in a trial of the OX40 agonist ivuxolimab. The chain uses TRBV7-3 and TRBJ1-5; no D segment can be confidently identified. This receptor was obtained from an adult with an advanced solid tumor such as melanoma, head and neck, liver or kidney cancer. The CDR3 amino acid sequence is: CASSPWDYSNQPQHF. The bases read TGTGCCAGCAGCCCGTGGGATTATAGCAATCAGCCCCAGCATTTT.